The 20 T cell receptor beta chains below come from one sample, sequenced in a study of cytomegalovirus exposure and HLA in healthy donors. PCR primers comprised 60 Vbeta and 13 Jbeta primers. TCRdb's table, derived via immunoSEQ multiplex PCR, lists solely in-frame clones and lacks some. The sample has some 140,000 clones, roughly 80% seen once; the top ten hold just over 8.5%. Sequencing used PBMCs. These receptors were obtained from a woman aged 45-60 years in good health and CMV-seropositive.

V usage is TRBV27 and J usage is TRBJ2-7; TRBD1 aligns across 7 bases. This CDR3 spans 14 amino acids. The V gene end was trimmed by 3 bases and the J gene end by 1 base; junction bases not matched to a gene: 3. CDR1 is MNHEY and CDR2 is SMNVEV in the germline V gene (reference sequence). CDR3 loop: CASSFGGQSYEQYF. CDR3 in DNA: TGTGCCAGCAGTTTTGGGGGACAGTCCTACGAGCAGTACTTC.

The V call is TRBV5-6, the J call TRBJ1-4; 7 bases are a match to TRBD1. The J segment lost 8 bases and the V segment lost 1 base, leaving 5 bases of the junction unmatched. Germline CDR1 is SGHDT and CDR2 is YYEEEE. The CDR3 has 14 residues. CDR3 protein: CASSLQGVEEKLFF. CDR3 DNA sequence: TGTGCCAGCAGCTTGCAGGGGGTAGAAGAAAAACTGTTTTTT.

CDR3 sequence reads: CASIPGGGFEQYF. Written as DNA, the CDR3 is TGTGCCAGCATACCCGGCGGAGGGTTCGAGCAGTACTTC. This chain links TRBV28 with TRBJ2-7; possible D gene TRBD2, 6 bases. CDR3 length: 13 residues. Trimming cost V 7 bases and J 6 bases, with 16 bases left between them. In germline, CDR1 is MDHEN, CDR2 SYDVKM. The full variable domain, with the rest looked up from reference TRBV28 and TRBJ2-7, is DVKVTQSSRYLVKRTGEKVFLECVQDMDHENMFWYRQDPGLGLRLIYFSYDVKMKEKGDIPEGYSVSREKKERFSLILESASTNQTSMYLCASIPGGGFEQYFGPGTRLTVT.

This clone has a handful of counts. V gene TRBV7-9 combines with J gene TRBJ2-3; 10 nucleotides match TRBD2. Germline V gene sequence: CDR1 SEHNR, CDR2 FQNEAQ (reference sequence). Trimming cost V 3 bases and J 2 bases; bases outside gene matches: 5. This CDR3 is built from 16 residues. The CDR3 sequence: CASSFDLAGDTDTQYF. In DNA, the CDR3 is TGTGCCAGCAGCTTCGATCTAGCGGGGGACACAGATACGCAGTATTTT.

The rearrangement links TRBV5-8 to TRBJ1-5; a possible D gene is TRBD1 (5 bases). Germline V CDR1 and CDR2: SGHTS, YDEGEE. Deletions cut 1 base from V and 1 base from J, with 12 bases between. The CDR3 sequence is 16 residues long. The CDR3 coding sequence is TGTGCCAGCAGCTTGCGGGCAGGGAGGAGCAATCAGCCCCAGCATTTT. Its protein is CASSLRAGRSNQPQHF.

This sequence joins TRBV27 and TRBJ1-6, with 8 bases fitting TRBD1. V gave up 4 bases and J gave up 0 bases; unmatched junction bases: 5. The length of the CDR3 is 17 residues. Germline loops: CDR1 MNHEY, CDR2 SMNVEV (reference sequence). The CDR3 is CASSSGTGSSYNSPLHF. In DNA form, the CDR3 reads TGTGCCAGCAGTTCCGGGACAGGTAGCTCCTATAATTCACCCCTCCACTTT.

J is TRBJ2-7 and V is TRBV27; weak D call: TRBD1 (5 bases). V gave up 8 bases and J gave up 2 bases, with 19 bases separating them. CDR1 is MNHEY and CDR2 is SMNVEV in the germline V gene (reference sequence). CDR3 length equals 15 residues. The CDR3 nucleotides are TGTGCCAGCGGCGAGAGCCCACAGGCGACCTACGAGCAGTACTTC. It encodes CASGESPQATYEQYF.

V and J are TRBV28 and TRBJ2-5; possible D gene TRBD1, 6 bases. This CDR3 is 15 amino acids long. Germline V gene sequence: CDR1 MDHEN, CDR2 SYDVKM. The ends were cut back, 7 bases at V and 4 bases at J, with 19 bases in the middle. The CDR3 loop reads CASKGRGTPRETQYF. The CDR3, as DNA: TGTGCCAGCAAGGGCCGAGGGACACCTCGAGAGACCCAGTACTTC.

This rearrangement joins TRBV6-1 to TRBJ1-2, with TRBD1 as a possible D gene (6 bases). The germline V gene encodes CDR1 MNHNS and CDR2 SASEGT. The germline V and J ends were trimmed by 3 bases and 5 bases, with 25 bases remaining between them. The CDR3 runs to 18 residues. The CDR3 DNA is TGTGCCAGCAGTGACCTTGACAGGTTTCTGCTATTCGGATATGGCTACACCTTC. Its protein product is CASSDLDRFLLFGYGYTF.

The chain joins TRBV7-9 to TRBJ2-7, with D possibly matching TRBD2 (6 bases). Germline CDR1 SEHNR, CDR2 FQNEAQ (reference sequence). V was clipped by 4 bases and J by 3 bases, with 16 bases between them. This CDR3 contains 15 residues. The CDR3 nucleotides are TGTGCCAGCAGCTCTTGGCGGGGAGCTCTCTACGAGCAGTACTTC. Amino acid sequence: CASSSWRGALYEQYF. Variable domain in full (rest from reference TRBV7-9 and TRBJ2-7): DTGVSQNPRHKITKRGQNVTFRCDPISEHNRLYWYRQTLGQGPEFLTYFQNEAQLEKSRLLSDRFSAERPKGSFSTLEIQRTEQGDSAMYLCASSSWRGALYEQYFGPGTRLTVT.

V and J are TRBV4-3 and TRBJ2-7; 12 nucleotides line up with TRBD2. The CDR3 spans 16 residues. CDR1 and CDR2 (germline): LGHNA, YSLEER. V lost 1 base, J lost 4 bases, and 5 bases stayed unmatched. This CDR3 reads CASSQVLAGGPYEQYF. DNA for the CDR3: TGCGCCAGCAGCCAAGTTCTAGCGGGGGGGCCATACGAGCAGTACTTC.

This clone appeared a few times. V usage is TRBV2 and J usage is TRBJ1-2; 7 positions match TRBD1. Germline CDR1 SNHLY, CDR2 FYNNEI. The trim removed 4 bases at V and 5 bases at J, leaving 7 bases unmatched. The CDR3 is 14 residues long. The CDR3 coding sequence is TGTGCCAGCAGTGCTCGGGACAGCAGTTATGGCTACACCTTC. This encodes CASSARDSSYGYTF. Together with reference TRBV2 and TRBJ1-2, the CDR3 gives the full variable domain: EPEVTQTPSHQVTQMGQEVILRCVPISNHLYFYWYRQILGQKVEFLVSFYNNEISEKSEIFDDQFSVERPDGSNFTLKIRSTKLEDSAMYFCASSARDSSYGYTFGSGTRLTVV.

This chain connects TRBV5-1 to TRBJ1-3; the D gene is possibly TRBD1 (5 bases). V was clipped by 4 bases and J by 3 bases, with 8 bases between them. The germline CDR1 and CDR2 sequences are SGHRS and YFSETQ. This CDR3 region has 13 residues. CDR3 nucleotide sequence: TGCGCCAGCAGCCCGGACATTGGAAACACCATATATTTT. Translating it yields CASSPDIGNTIYF.

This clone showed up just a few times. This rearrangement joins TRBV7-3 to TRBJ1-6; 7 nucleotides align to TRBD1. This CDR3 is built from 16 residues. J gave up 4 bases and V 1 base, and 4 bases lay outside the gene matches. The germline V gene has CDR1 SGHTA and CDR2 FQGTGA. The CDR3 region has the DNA TGTGCCAGCAGCTTAAGGGCAGGGGGATATAATTCACCCCTCCACTTT. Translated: CASSLRAGGYNSPLHF.

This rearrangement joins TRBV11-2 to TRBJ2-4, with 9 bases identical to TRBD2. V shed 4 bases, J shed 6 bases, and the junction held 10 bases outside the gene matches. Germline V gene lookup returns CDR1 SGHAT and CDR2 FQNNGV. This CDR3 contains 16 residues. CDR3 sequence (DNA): TGTGCCAGCAGCTCATTAGCGGGGGTTTCGGGAAACATTCAGTACTTC. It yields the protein CASSSLAGVSGNIQYF.

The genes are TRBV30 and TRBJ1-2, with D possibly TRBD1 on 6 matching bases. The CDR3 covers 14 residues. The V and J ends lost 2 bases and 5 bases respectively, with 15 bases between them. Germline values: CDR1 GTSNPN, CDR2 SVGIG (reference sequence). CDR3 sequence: CAWSIRGGGYGYTF. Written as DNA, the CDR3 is TGTGCCTGGAGTATCCGAGGGGGGGGGTATGGCTACACCTTC.

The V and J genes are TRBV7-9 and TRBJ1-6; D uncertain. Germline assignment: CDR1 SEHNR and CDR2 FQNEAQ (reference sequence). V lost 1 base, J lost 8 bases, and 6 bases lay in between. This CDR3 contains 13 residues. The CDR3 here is CASSLDMDSPLHF. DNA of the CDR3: TGTGCCAGCAGCTTAGACATGGATTCACCCCTCCACTTT.

The DNA of the CDR3 is TGTGCCAGCAGTTACGGTGGGGGCCAGACCGGGGAGCTGTTTTTT. It translates to CASSYGGGQTGELFF. The chain combines TRBV6-6 with TRBJ2-2, with TRBD1 as a possible D gene (6 bases). V lost 2 bases, J lost 5 bases, and 12 bases lay in between. In germline, CDR1 is MNHNY, CDR2 SVGAGI (reference sequence). CDR3 length equals 15 residues.

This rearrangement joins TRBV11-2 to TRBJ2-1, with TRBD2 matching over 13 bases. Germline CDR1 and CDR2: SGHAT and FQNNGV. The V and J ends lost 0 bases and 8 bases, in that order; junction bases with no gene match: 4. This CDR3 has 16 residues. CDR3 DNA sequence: TGTGCCAGCAGCTTAGAACTAGCGGGGGGGGGCGATGAGCAGTTCTTC. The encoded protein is CASSLELAGGGDEQFF.

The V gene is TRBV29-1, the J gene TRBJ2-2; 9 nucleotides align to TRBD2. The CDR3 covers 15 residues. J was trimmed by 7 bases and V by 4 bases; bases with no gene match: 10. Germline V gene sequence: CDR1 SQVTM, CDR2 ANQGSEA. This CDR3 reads CSVGLAGAPGGELFF. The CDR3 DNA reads TGCAGCGTTGGGTTAGCGGGGGCCCCGGGCGGGGAGCTGTTTTTT.